These 3 T cell receptor beta chains came from one sample sequenced in a study of blood T cell repertoires in COVID-19. Sequenced by immunoSEQ multiplex PCR; TCRdb stores in-frame clones only, minus some. The sample yields around 370,000 clones, around 90% seen once. Sequences were obtained from peripheral blood. The source of these receptors is a man between 18 and 29 years old with active or convalescent COVID-19.

The V call is TRBV24-1, the J call TRBJ1-2; D unresolved. Germline V gene data show CDR1 as KGHDR and CDR2 as SFDVKD. The CDR3 extends over 13 amino acids. V lost 9 bases, J lost 3 bases, and 13 bases lay in between. In nucleotides, the CDR3 is TGTGCCACCCGGGGAAGTGGGGACTATGGCTACACCTTC. It encodes CATRGSGDYGYTF.

V is TRBV18 and J is TRBJ1-6, with TRBD1 identical over 7 bases. The germline V gene has CDR1 KGHSH and CDR2 LQKENI. This CDR3 comprises 14 residues. The ends lost 3 bases at V and 8 bases at J; junction bases unmatched: 4. The CDR3, as DNA: TGTGCCAGCTCACCGGACAGGTTTGATTCACCCCTCCACTTT. Protein: CASSPDRFDSPLHF.

CDR3 region: CASSGGTGYQPQHF. The CDR3 coding sequence is TGTGCCAGCAGCGGAGGGACAGGGTATCAGCCCCAGCATTTT. The chain has TRBV5-8 and TRBJ1-5, with 9 nucleotides matching TRBD1. Germline lookup yields CDR1 SGHTS and CDR2 YDEGEE. This CDR3 has 14 amino acids. The J segment lost 5 bases and the V segment lost 4 bases, leaving 4 bases of the junction unmatched.